These T cell receptor beta chains were read from a single sample in a study of cytomegalovirus exposure and HLA in healthy donors. TCRdb keeps only in-frame clones here, not all; method: immunoSEQ multiplex PCR. The sample comprises about 190,000 clones, roughly 84% of which are singletons, and roughly 2.8% rests with the top ten. Sequenced sample: PBMCs. The source is a woman in her 50s in good health and CMV-seropositive. CDR3s leave out the opening cysteine and the closing phenylalanine or tryptophan.

TRBV4-3	TRBJ2-7	ASSPPEGGRLGQY
TRBV6-5	TRBJ2-7	ASSLRDRGDEQY
TRBV10-3	TRBJ2-2	AIRSPLGVSGELF
TRBV6-5	TRBJ2-7	ASKLAGAPEQY
TRBV7-6	TRBJ2-1	ASSFRGASYNEQF
TRBV19	TRBJ1-1	ASRQGGTEAF
TRBV9	TRBJ2-2	ASSPMAGGLDTGELF
TRBV2	TRBJ1-1	ASVTDRRTEAF
TRBV6-1	TRBJ1-1	ASTPVEVSTEAF
TRBV4-2	TRBJ2-5	ASSPFAGGETQY
TRBV5-1	TRBJ2-3	ASSPVFSGPGTDTQY
TRBV7-8	TRBJ2-1	ASSLVGGRSNNEQF
TRBV6-1	TRBJ2-7	ASSGQRVGSYEQY
TRBV5-1	TRBJ2-3	ASSTTSGGDTQY
TRBV7-9	TRBJ1-3	ASDRSGNTIY
TRBV7-2	TRBJ1-5	ASKRTGSNQPQH